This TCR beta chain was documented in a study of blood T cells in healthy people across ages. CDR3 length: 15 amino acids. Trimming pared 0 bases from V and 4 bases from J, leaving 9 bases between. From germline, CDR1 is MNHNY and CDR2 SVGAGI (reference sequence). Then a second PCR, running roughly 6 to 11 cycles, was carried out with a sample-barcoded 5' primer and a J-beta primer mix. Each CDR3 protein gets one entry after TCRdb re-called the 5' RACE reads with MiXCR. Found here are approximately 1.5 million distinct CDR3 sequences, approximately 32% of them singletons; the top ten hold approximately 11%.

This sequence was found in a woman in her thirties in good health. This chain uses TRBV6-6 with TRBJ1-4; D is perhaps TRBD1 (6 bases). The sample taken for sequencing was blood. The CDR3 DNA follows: TGTGCCAGCAGTTACTCACAGGGATTTAATGAAAAACTGTTTTTT. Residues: CASSYSQGFNEKLFF.